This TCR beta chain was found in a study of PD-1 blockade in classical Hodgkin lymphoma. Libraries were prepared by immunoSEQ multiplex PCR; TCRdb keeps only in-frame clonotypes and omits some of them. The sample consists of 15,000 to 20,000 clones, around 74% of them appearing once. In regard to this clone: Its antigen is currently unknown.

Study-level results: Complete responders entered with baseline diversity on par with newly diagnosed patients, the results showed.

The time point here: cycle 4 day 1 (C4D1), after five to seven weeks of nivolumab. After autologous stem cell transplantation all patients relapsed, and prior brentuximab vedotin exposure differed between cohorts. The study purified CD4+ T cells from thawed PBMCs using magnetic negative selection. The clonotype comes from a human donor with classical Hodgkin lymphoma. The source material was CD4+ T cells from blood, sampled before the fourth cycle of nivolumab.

The CDR3 DNA sequence: TGCGCCAGCAGCCTGGTGGCAGGCCGGGGAGCTTTCTTT. Amino acids: CASSLVAGRGAFF. The chain employs TRBV5-1 and TRBJ1-1; no firm D call. CDR1 is SGHRS, CDR2 YFSETQ, per germline. V was cut by 4 bases and J by 10 bases, with 17 bases left in between. The CDR3 has 13 amino acids.